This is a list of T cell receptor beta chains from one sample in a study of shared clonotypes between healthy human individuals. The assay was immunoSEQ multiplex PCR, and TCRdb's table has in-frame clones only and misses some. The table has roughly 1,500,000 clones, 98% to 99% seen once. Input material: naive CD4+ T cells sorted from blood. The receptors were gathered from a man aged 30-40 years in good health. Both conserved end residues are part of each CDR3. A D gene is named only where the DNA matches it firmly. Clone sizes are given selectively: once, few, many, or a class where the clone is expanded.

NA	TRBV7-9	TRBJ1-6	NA	CASSLEGNSPLHF	TGTGCCAGCAGCTTAGAGGGGAATTCACCCCTCCACTTT
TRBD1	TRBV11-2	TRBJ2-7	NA	CASSHIQGAAGTSYEQYF	TGTGCCAGCAGTCATATCCAGGGGGCGGCGGGGACGTCCTACGAGCAGTACTTC
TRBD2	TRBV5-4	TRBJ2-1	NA	CASSPLLAGFYNEQFF	TGTGCCAGCAGCCCGCTACTAGCGGGCTTCTACAATGAGCAGTTCTTC
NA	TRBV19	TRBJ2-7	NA	CASSIGASRLAEQYF	TGTGCCAGTAGTATTGGGGCTAGCCGTCTCGCCGAGCAGTACTTC
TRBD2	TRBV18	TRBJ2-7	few	CASSPGTSSYEQYF	TGTGCCAGCTCACCCGGGACTAGCAGCTACGAGCAGTACTTC
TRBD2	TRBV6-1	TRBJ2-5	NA	CASSERILAGLQETQYF	TGTGCCAGCAGTGAAAGGATTTTAGCGGGACTGCAAGAGACCCAGTACTTC
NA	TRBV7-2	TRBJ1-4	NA	CASSDRQGLGEKLFF	TGTGCCAGCAGCGATCGGCAGGGTCTTGGAGAAAAACTGTTTTTT
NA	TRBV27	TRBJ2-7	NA	CASGVRASEQYF	TGTGCCAGCGGGGTAAGGGCTTCAGAGCAGTACTTC
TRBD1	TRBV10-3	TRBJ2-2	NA	CAISESDREGTEELFF	TGTGCCATCAGTGAGTCGGACAGGGAAGGCACCGAGGAGCTGTTTTTT
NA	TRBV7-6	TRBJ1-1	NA	CASSLGEITEAFF	TGTGCCAGCAGCTTAGGCGAGATTACGGAAGCTTTCTTT
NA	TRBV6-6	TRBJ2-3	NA	CASSSLDTQYF	TGTGCCAGCAGTTCCTTGGATACGCAGTATTTT
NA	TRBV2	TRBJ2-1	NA	CASGLGGPSLNEQFF	TGTGCCAGCGGGCTCGGCGGCCCCTCCCTCAATGAGCAGTTCTTC
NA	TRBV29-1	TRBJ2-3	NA	CSALDLTDTQYF	TGCAGCGCCCTGGACTTAACGGATACGCAGTATTTT
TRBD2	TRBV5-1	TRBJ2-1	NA	CASRKTSGRAVSSYNEQFF	TGCGCCAGCAGAAAGACTAGCGGGAGGGCCGTCAGCTCCTACAATGAGCAGTTCTTC
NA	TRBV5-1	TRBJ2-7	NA	CASSLTPLTERQRLARSEQYF	TGCGCCAGCAGCTTAACCCCTCTAACTGAACGACAACGACTTGCGAGGTCCGAGCAGTACTTC
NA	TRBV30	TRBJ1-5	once	CAWSIRTGDQPQHF	TGTGCCTGGAGTATAAGAACGGGAGATCAGCCCCAGCATTTT
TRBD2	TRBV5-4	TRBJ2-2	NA	CASSPLGGSGGELFF	TGTGCCAGCAGCCCCCTGGGGGGGTCAGGCGGGGAGCTGTTTTTT
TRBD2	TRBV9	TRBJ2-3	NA	CASSVGGSDWADTQYF	TGTGCCAGCAGCGTAGGCGGGAGCGATTGGGCAGATACGCAGTATTTT
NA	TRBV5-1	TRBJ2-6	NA	CASSLDIRRANVLTF	TGCGCCAGCAGCTTGGATATTAGACGGGCCAACGTCCTGACTTTC
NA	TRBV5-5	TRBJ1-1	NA	CASSPRDTNTEAFF	TGTGCCAGCAGCCCTCGGGACACGAACACTGAAGCTTTCTTT
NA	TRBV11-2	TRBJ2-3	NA	CASSKGASEADTQYF	TGTGCCAGCAGCAAAGGTGCCAGCGAGGCAGATACGCAGTATTTT
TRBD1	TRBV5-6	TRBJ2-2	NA	CASSPDRGWGTGELFF	TGTGCCAGCAGCCCAGACAGGGGATGGGGCACCGGGGAGCTGTTTTTT
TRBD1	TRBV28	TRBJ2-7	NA	CASSLDTGGKYEQYF	TGTGCCAGCAGTTTGGATACAGGGGGCAAATACGAGCAGTACTTC
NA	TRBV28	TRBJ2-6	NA	CASSLANVLTF	TGTGCCAGCAGTTTGGCCAACGTCCTGACTTTC
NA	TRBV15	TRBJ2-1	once	CATSRGDPDNEQFF	TGTGCCACCAGCAGAGGTGACCCCGACAATGAGCAGTTCTTC
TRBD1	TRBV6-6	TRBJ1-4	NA	CASSYPDRAEEKLFF	TGTGCCAGCAGTTACCCGGACAGGGCTGAGGAAAAACTGTTTTTT
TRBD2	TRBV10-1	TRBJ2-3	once	CASNSGTSTDTQYF	TGCGCCAGCAATAGCGGGACTAGCACAGATACGCAGTATTTT
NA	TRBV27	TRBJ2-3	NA	CASSAKGVPSTDTQYF	TGTGCCAGCAGTGCTAAAGGAGTCCCTAGCACAGATACGCAGTATTTT
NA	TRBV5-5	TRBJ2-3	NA	CASTVQGPLDTQYF	TGTGCCAGCACGGTTCAGGGCCCCCTGGATACGCAGTATTTT
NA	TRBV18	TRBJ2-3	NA	CASSPGPDPAADTQYF	TGTGCCAGCTCCCCAGGGCCGGATCCCGCGGCAGATACGCAGTATTTT
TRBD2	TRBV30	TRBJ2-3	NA	CAFRTSGRTDTQYF	TGTGCCTTTCGGACTAGCGGGAGAACAGATACGCAGTATTTT
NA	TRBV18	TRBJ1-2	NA	CASSLRTGANYGYTF	TGTGCCAGCTCACTTAGGACGGGCGCTAACTATGGCTACACCTTC
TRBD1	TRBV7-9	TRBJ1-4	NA	CASSHRQGKVEKLFF	TGTGCCAGCAGCCACCGACAGGGGAAGGTGGAAAAACTGTTTTTT
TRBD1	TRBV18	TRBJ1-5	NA	CASSPNAGGHQPQHF	TGTGCCAGCTCACCAAACGCAGGGGGCCATCAGCCCCAGCATTTT
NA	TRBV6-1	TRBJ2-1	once	CAAPPGGSYNEQFF	TGTGCCGCTCCCCCCGGGGGCTCCTACAATGAGCAGTTCTTC
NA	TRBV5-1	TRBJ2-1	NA	CASSQEPHYNEQFF	TGCGCCAGCAGTCAAGAACCTCACTACAATGAGCAGTTCTTC
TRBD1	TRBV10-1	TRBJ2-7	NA	CASSETGRTGDEQYF	TGCGCCAGCAGTGAGACCGGACGGACAGGGGACGAGCAGTACTTC
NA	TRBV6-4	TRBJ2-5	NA	CASSDPDEETQYF	TGTGCCAGCAGTGACCCTGACGAAGAGACCCAGTACTTC
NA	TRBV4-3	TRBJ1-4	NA	CASSPHRTNEKLFF	TGCGCCAGCAGCCCCCATAGGACTAATGAAAAACTGTTTTTT
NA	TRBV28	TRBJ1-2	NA	CASTRLAGGYTF	TGTGCCAGCACTAGGCTGGCGGGGGGCTACACCTTC
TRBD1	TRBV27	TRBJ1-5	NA	CASSLVRGGRVGQPQHF	TGTGCCAGCAGTTTAGTCAGGGGGGGCAGGGTAGGTCAGCCCCAGCATTTT
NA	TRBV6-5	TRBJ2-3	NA	CASSYRDPTTDTQYF	TGTGCCAGCAGTTACCGGGATCCAACAACAGATACGCAGTATTTT
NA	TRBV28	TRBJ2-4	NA	CASSFLDRPKNIQYF	TGTGCCAGCAGTTTCTTGGACCGCCCCAAAAACATTCAGTACTTC
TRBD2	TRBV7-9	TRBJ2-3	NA	CASASRGLAGKEYF	TGTGCCAGCGCATCCCGAGGACTAGCTGGGAAGGAGTATTTT
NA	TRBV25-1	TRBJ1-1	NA	CASSESLGSTEAFF	TGTGCCAGCAGTGAATCCCTAGGGAGCACTGAAGCTTTCTTT
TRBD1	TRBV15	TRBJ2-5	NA	CATSRPGTGIGETQYF	TGTGCCACCAGTCGTCCCGGGACAGGGATAGGGGAGACCCAGTACTTC
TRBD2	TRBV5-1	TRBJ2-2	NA	CASSPSGSNTGELFF	TGCGCCAGCAGCCCTAGCGGGTCGAACACCGGGGAGCTGTTTTTT
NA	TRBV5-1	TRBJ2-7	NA	CASSRDSRDEQYF	TGCGCCAGCAGCCGGGACTCTCGGGACGAGCAGTACTTC